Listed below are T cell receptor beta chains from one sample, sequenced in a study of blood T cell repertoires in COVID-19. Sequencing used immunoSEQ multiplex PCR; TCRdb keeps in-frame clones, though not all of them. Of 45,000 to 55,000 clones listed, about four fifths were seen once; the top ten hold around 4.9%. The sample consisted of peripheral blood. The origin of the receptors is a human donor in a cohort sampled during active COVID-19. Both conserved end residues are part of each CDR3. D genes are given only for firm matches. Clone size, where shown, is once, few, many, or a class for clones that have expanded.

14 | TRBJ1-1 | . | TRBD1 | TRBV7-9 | TGTGCCAGCAGCTTCGTGACAGGGTTTACTGAAGCTTTCTTT | CASSFVTGFTEAFF
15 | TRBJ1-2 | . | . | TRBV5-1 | TGCGCCAGCAGCTTGGGGGGGCGAGCTAACTATGGCTACACCTTC | CASSLGGRANYGYTF
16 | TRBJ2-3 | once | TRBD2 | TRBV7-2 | TGTGCCAGCAGCCCCGGGTTAGCGGGGTCGGCAGATACGCAGTATTTT | CASSPGLAGSADTQYF
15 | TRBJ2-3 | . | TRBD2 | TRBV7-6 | TGTGCCAGCAGCTTGAGCGGGGTGAGCACAGATACGCAGTATTTT | CASSLSGVSTDTQYF
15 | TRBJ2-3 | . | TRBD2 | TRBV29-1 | TGCAGCGTGGAACCGGGACTAGCGGCATTAGATACGCAGTATTTT | CSVEPGLAALDTQYF
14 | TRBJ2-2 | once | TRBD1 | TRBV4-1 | TGCGCCAGCCGGACAGGGCGGTCTACCGGGGAGCTGTTTTTT | CASRTGRSTGELFF
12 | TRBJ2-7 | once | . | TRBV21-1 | TGTGCCAGCAGCAGGGGCACCTACGAGCAGTACTTC | CASSRGTYEQYF
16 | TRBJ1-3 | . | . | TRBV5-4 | TGTGCCAGCAGCTTCCCTGACAGGATACTAGGAAACACCATATATTTT | CASSFPDRILGNTIYF
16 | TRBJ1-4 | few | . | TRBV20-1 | TGCAGTGCTAGTGACCTCCTGACAGTCACTAATGAAAAACTGTTTTTT | CSASDLLTVTNEKLFF
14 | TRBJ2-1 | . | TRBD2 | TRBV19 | TGTGCCAGTAGTTCGGGACTACTCCCCTATGAGCAGTTCTTC | CASSSGLLPYEQFF
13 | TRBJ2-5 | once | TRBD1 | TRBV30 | TGTGCCTGGAAGCTCCCGGGACAGGGGACCCAGTACTTC | CAWKLPGQGTQYF
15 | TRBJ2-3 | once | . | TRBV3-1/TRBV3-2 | TGTGCCAGCAGCCAAGAGGGGCTGGGGTCAGATACGCAGTATTTT | CASSQEGLGSDTQYF
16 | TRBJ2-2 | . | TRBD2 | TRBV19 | TGTGCCAGTAGTCGTATACTAGCGGGGGGCTACGGGGAGCTGTTTTTT | CASSRILAGGYGELFF
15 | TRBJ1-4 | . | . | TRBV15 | TGTGCCACCAGCAGAGTCGGGACAAGCAATGAAAAACTGTTTTTT | CATSRVGTSNEKLFF
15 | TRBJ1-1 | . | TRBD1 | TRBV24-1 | TGTGCCACCAGTGCGGCGGGACAGGGATTTCATGAAGCTTTCTTT | CATSAAGQGFHEAFF
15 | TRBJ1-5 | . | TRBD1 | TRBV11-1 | TGTGCCAGCAGCCGACAGGGTTTTATCAATCAGCCCCAGCATTTT | CASSRQGFINQPQHF
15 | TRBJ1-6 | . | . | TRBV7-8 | TGTGCCAGCAGCTATGGTACGGGGGATAATTCACCCCTCCACTTT | CASSYGTGDNSPLHF
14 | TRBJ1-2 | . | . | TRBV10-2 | TGCGCCAGCAGTGGGAAAGGGGGAGTCTATGGCTACACCTTC | CASSGKGGVYGYTF
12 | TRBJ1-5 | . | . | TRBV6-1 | TGTGCCAGCAGTGAGGGGGGTCAGCCCCAGCATTTT | CASSEGGQPQHF
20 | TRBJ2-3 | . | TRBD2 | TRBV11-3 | TGTGCCAGCAGCCCAAAACCGACTAGCGGGGGAATTAAAGCCACAGATACGCAGTATTTT | CASSPKPTSGGIKATDTQYF
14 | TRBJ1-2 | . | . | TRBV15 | TGTGCCACCAGCAGATCCGGCCAGGGGCGAGGCTACACCTTC | CATSRSGQGRGYTF
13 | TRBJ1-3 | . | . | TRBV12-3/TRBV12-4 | TGTGCCAGCCGCCCCACGGGGGGAAACACCATATATTTT | CASRPTGGNTIYF
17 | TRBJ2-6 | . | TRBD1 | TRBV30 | TGTGCCTGGGGACGGGACAGGTCGAACTCTGGGGCCAACGTCCTGACTTTC | CAWGRDRSNSGANVLTF
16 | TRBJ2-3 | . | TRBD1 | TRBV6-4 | TGTGCCAGCAGTACCGCACAGGGGGGAAGCACAGATACGCAGTATTTT | CASSTAQGGSTDTQYF
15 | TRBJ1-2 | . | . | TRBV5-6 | TGTGCCAGCAGCTTAGTGGACACTTTGAACTATGGCTACACCTTC | CASSLVDTLNYGYTF
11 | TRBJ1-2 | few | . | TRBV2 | TGTGCCAGCACCCCGTTTTTCGGCTACACCTTC | CASTPFFGYTF
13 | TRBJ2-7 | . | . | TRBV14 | TGTGCCAGCAGCCAGACACTCCAGGGTGAGCAGTACTTC | CASSQTLQGEQYF
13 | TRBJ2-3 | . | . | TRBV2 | TGTGCCACCCGAAAGGGGGGCACAGATACGCAGTATTTT | CATRKGGTDTQYF
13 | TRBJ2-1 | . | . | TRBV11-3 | TGTGCCAGCAGCCCTACAGCTTACAATGAGCAGTTCTTC | CASSPTAYNEQFF
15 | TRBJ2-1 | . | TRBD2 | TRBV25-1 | TGTGCCAGCAGCCCACTAGCGGAAACCCACAATGAGCAGTTCTTC | CASSPLAETHNEQFF
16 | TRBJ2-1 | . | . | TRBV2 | TGTGCCAGCAGGAGGAACAGCGGTACCTCCTACAATGAGCAGTTCTTC | CASRRNSGTSYNEQFF
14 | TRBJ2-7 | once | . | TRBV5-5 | TGTGCCAGCAGCTTGGCCGACAACTCCTACGAGCAGTACTTC | CASSLADNSYEQYF
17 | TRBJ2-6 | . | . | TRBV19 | TGTGCCAGTAGTTCTCTCGACGGGGGGCCTGAAGCCAACGTCCTGACTTTC | CASSSLDGGPEANVLTF
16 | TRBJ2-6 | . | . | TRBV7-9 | TGTGCCAGCAGCTTTAGGCGGAAAGCTGGGGCCAACGTCCTGACTTTC | CASSFRRKAGANVLTF
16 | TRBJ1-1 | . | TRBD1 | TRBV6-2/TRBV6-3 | TGTGCCAGCAGTTACCGGGACAGGGGGTTAAAGGCTGAAGCTTTCTTT | CASSYRDRGLKAEAFF
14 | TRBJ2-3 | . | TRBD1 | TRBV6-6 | TGTGCCAGCAGTTACCGGGACAGAACAGATACGCAGTATTTT | CASSYRDRTDTQYF
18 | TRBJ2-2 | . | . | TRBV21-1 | TGTGCCAGCAGCAGACAGGGGTCCCTCGCTCGGGACACCGGGGAGCTGTTTTTT | CASSRQGSLARDTGELFF
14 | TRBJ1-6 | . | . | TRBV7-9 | TGTGCCAGCAGCTGGGCGACGGGAAATTCACCCCTCCACTTT | CASSWATGNSPLHF
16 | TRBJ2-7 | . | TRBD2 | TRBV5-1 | TGCGCCAGCAGCCGGGCGTTGCCGGGGGGGGCGGGAGAGCAGTACTTC | CASSRALPGGAGEQYF
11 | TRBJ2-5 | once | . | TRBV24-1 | TGTGCCACCAGTGATGTGGGGCCCCAGTACTTC | CATSDVGPQYF
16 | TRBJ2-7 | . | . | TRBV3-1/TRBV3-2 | TGTGCCAGCAGCCAAGATCTACTGGGGGGGCCGTACGAGCAGTACTTC | CASSQDLLGGPYEQYF
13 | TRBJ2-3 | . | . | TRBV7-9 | TGTGCCAGCAGCTTGGGGAGCCCAGATACGCAGTATTTT | CASSLGSPDTQYF
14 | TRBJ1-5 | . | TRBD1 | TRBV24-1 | TGTGCCACCAGTGCCCAGGGGGCCAGGCAGCCCCAGCATTTT | CATSAQGARQPQHF
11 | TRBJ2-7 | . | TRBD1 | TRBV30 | TGTGCCTGGAGTAAGGGGGCCGTGGCGTACTTC | CAWSKGAVAYF
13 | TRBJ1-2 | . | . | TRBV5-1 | TGCGCCAGCAGCTTGTTTGGGCTTGATGGCTACACCTTC | CASSLFGLDGYTF
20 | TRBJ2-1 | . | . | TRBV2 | TGTGCCAGCAGTGGAGTATCCGACCGCGGGGTAACGAGCTCCTACAATGAGCAGTTCTTC | CASSGVSDRGVTSSYNEQFF
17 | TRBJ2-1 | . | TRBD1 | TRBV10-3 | TGTGCCATCAAAGGGACAGGCTCAGGGTCTATTTCTGATGAGCAGTTCTTC | CAIKGTGSGSISDEQFF
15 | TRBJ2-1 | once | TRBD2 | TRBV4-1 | TGCGCCAGCAGCCACCTAGCGGGGGCGAATAATGAGCAGTTCTTC | CASSHLAGANNEQFF
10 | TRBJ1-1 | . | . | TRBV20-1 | TGCAGTGCCCAGTTAACTGAAGCTTTCTTT | CSAQLTEAFF
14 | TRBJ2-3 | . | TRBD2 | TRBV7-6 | TGTGCCAGCAGCCTGGGACTAGCGGCAGATACGCAGTATTTT | CASSLGLAADTQYF
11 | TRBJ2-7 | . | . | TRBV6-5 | TGTGCCAGTGCACGGGACTACGAGCAGTACTTC | CASARDYEQYF